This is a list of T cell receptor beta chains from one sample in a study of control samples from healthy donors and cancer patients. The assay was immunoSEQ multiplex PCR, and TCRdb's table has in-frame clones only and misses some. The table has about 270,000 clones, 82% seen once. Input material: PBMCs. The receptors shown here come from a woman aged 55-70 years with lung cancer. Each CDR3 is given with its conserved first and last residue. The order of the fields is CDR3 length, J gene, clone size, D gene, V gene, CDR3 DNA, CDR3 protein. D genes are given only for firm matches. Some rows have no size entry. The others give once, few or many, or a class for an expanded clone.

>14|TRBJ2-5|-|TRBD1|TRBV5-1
TGCGCCAGCATTAACAGGGGAATCGGTGAGACCCAGTACTTC
CASINRGIGETQYF
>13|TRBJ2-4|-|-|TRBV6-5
TGTGCCAGCAGTTACTCGGAACAGACGGCGGAGTACTTC
CASSYSEQTAEYF
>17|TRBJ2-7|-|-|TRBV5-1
TGCGCCAGCAGCCCTAGGCCCGCACAGGGAGCCTCCTACGAGCAGTACTTC
CASSPRPAQGASYEQYF
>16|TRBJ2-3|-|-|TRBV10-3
TGTGCCATCAGAGAAACAGCATCTGGGGGGACAGATACGCAGTATTTT
CAIRETASGGTDTQYF
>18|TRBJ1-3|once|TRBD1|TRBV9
TGTGCCAGCAGCCCCGGGACAGGGATGTTTGGGAGCGGAAACACCATATATTTT
CASSPGTGMFGSGNTIYF
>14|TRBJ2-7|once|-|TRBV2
TGTGCCAGCAGTTATGTTTCTAGCTCCTACGAGCAGTACTTC
CASSYVSSSYEQYF
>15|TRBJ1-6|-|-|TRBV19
TGTGCCAGTAGGTTTGAAGCCGCTAGGAATTCACCCCTCCACTTT
CASRFEAARNSPLHF
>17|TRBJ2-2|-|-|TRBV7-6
TGTGCCAGCAGCTTAGCATCAACGCGGCGGAACACCGGGGAGCTGTTTTTT
CASSLASTRRNTGELFF
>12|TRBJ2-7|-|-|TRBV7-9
TGTGCCAGCAGCCGGGACGTAGGTGAGCAGTACTTC
CASSRDVGEQYF
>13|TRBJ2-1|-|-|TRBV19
TGTGCCAGTAGTTCGGGACTTTCCAATGAGCAGTTCTTC
CASSSGLSNEQFF
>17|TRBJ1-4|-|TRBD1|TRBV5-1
TGCGCCAGCTCACTAGAGACGACAGGGGGATCGGATGAAAAACTGTTTTTT
CASSLETTGGSDEKLFF
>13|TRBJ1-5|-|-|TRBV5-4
TGTGCCAGCAGCTTGGGGAGCAATCAGCCCCAGCATTTT
CASSLGSNQPQHF
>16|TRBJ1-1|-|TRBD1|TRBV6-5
TGTGCCAGCAGTTACGGCAGGGGGATGATGAACACTGAAGCTTTCTTT
CASSYGRGMMNTEAFF
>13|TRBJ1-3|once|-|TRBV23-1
TGCGCCAGCAGTCCTAGGGAATCAAACACCATATATTTT
CASSPRESNTIYF
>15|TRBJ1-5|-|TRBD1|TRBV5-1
TGCGCCAGCAGCTTAAGTCCGGGACAGGGTCAGCCCCAGCATTTT
CASSLSPGQGQPQHF
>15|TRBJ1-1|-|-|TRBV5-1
TGCGCCAGCAGCTTGGAATCGACGGTGAACACTGAAGCTTTCTTT
CASSLESTVNTEAFF
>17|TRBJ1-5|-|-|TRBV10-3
TGTGCCATCAGTGAGTCACGGGGGAGCCAAGGCAATCAGCCCCAGCATTTT
CAISESRGSQGNQPQHF
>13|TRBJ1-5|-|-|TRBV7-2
TGTGCCAGCTCAGGACAGATCAATCAGCCCCAGCATTTT
CASSGQINQPQHF
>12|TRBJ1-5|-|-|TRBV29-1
TGCAGCGCCGGGGACATCGGACAGCCCCAGCATTTT
CSAGDIGQPQHF
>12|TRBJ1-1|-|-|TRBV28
TGTGCCAGCAGTGAGAGACGGCGTGAAGCTTTCTTT
CASSERRREAFF
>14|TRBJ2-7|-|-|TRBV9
TGTGCCAGCAGCGTAGAGCCCACTTTTGGTGAGCAGTACTTC
CASSVEPTFGEQYF
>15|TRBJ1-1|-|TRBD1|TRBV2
TGTGCCAGCAGTGAAACCGGGACAGGGAAAACTGAAGCTTTCTTT
CASSETGTGKTEAFF